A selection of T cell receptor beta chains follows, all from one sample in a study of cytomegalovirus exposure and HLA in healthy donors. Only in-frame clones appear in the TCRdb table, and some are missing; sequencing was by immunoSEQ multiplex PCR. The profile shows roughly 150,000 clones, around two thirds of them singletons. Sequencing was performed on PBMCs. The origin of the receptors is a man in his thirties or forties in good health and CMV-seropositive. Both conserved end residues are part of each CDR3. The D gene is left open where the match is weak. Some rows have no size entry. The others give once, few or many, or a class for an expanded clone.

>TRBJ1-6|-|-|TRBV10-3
TGTGCCATCAGACAGGGCTTATACAAGAATTCACCCCTCCACTTT
CAIRQGLYKNSPLHF
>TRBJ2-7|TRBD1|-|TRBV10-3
TGTGCCATCGCCGGGACAGGGGCCTACGAGCAGTACTTC
CAIAGTGAYEQYF
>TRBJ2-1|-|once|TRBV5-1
TGCGCCAGCAGCGCAGACAGGTTCAATGAGCAGTTCTTC
CASSADRFNEQFF
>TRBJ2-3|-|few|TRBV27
TGTGCCAGCAGTCCAAGCACAGATACGCAGTATTTT
CASSPSTDTQYF
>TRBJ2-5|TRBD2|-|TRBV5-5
TGTGCCAGCAGCTTTGGGCGGGAGGGAGAGACCCAGTACTTC
CASSFGREGETQYF
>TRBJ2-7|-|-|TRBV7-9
TGTGCCAGCAGCCCCCACAGGGACGAGCAGTACTTC
CASSPHRDEQYF
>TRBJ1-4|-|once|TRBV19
TGTGCCAGTAGTACCAGCGGCTTCGATGAAAAACTGTTTTTT
CASSTSGFDEKLFF
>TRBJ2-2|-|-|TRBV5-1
TGCGCCAGCAGCCCCCGGCGGCTTCAGGGCGGGGAGCTGTTTTTT
CASSPRRLQGGELFF
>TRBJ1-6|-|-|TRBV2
TGTGCCAGCAGGGCGGATAATTCACCCCTCCACTTT
CASRADNSPLHF
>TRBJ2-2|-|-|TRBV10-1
TGCGCCAGCAGCGGAGTGGCGCCCGGGGAGCTGTTTTTT
CASSGVAPGELFF
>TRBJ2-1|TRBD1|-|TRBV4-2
TGTGCCAGCAATGGGGACAGGCGCTCCTACAATGAGCAGTTCTTC
CASNGDRRSYNEQFF
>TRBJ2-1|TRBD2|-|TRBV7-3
TGTGCCAGCAGCTTAACTAGCGGGGAATACAATGAGCAGTTCTTC
CASSLTSGEYNEQFF
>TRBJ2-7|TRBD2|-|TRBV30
TGTGCCTGGGAACCAAAAGGGACTAGCGCCTACGAGCAGTACTTC
CAWEPKGTSAYEQYF
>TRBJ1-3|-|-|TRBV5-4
TGTGCCAGCAGCCTCGGGACTGTCAGAAACACCATATATTTT
CASSLGTVRNTIYF
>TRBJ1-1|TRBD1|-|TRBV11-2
TGTGCCAGCAGCGAACAGGGGGAGGCACGAGCTTTCTTT
CASSEQGEARAFF
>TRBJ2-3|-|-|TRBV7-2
TGTGCCAGCAGCCTTAGCACAGATACGCAGTATTTT
CASSLSTDTQYF